This TCR beta chain came from a study of OX40 agonist ivuxolimab in advanced cancers. Study in general: Hepatocellular carcinoma, melanoma, renal cell or head and neck cancer was diagnosed in the dose-escalation patients.

Using immunoSEQ multiplex PCR, the repertoire was profiled, and TCRdb retains in-frame clones only, with some absent. The table has some 60,000 clones, about nine tenths seen once. Overall study findings and caveats: In CD8+ T cells, expanded clones were on average more numerous than in CD4+.

Concerning this clone itself: Its antigen is unidentified.

The starting material was CD4+ or CD8+ T cells sorted from blood, obtained in a trial of the OX40 agonist ivuxolimab. The TCR comes from an adult with an advanced solid tumor such as melanoma, head and neck, liver or kidney cancer.

CDR3 residues: CASSPQTSGSYNEQFF. CDR3 bases: TGCGCCAGCAGCCCTCAGACTAGCGGCTCCTACAATGAGCAGTTCTTC. This sequence joins TRBV5-1 and TRBJ2-1; TRBD2 aligns across 9 bases. The CDR3 covers 16 residues. V dropped 4 bases and J dropped 0; count of bases not matched to a gene: 5. Per germline, CDR1 SGHRS and CDR2 YFSETQ.